This T cell receptor beta chain was captured by sequencing in a study of CD8 T cells in ankylosing spondylitis. The study, taken as a whole, reports: Some of these motif variants have turned up before, in reports on reactive arthritis synovial fluid and blood. A TCR beta motif of under 10 highly homologous variants seemed to mark ankylosing spondylitis blood.

The germline V and J ends were trimmed by 3 bases and 1 base, with 12 bases remaining between them. Germline assignment: CDR1 SGHRS and CDR2 YFSETQ. This CDR3 is 15 amino acids long. This clonotype was counted only a few times. What it recognizes is unknown. From the 5' RACE reads, TCRdb called clonotypes with MiXCR, one entry per CDR3 protein. The data contain about 340,000 distinct CDR3 sequences, approximately 14% of them singletons. This sequence originates from a male donor with ankylosing spondylitis or in good health (not recorded which). Sequencing was carried out using blood, either unsorted or a sorted T cell fraction (not recorded which). The chain is built from TRBV5-1 and TRBJ2-3; D not certain. The CDR3 loop is CASSSQDGGTDTQYF. In DNA form, the CDR3 reads TGCGCCAGCAGCTCCCAGGACGGTGGCACAGATACGCAGTATTTT.